Listed here are 24 T cell receptor beta chains from one sample, sequenced in a study of cytomegalovirus exposure and HLA in healthy donors (dated by TCRdb to about 2017). The receptor library was made with the immunoSEQ multiplex PCR assay. For the multiplex PCR, a mixture combining 60 forward primers for TCR Vbeta segments and 13 reverse primers for TCR Jbeta segments was used. As stored in TCRdb, this immuneACCESS dataset retains in-frame rearrangements with V and J assigned. A fraction of the clones does not appear; measured against another copy, unresolved V genes explain less than half of the discrepancy, and the remainder lacks a known reason. The sample yields roughly 120,000 clones; 79% were counted once. 2.5% to 3.5% of the sample goes to the ten largest clones. Source material: PBMCs. The receptors come from a woman aged 18-29 years in good health and CMV-seropositive.

This sequence joins TRBV28 and TRBJ2-7, with 10 nucleotides matching TRBD2. The CDR3 has 14 residues. V trimming: 4 bases; J trimming: 6 bases; junction bases outside the gene matches: 6. Germline V CDR1 and CDR2: MDHEN, SYDVKM. The CDR3 spells CASSYEREGREQYF. The CDR3 DNA reads as TGTGCCAGCAGTTACGAGCGGGAGGGCCGCGAGCAGTACTTC.

The chain is built from TRBV30 and TRBJ2-2; TRBD1 might be the D (7 bases). The CDR3 contains 16 residues. Germline CDR1 GTSNPN, CDR2 SVGIG (reference sequence). Trimming shortened V by 4 bases and J by 6 bases, and 21 bases separated the two germline ends. DNA for the CDR3: TGTGCCTGGAAGGAGGGGGCCCCCTGGGAGGCCGGGGAGCTGTTTTTT. Translation gives CAWKEGAPWEAGELFF.

The chain employs TRBV6-5 and TRBJ2-3; 11 nucleotides line up with TRBD2. CDR1 is MNHEY, CDR2 SVGAGI, per germline. V lost 4 bases, J lost 5 bases, and 2 bases stayed unmatched. The CDR3 consists of 14 residues. The CDR3 loop is CASSLAGGIDTQYF. As DNA, the CDR3 is TGTGCCAGCAGTTTAGCGGGAGGGATAGATACGCAGTATTTT.

Here the CDR3 reads CASSVGPSGNEQFF. The CDR3 DNA reads TGTGCCAGCAGCGTAGGGCCCAGCGGCAATGAGCAGTTCTTC. The chain uses TRBV9 and TRBJ2-1; maybe TRBD2 (5 bases). This CDR3 spans 14 amino acids. Between the trimmed V and J ends, which lost 0 bases and 6 bases, there was a span of 10 bases. Germline assignment: CDR1 SGDLS and CDR2 YYNGEE.

V is TRBV4-2 and J is TRBJ1-1, with D unresolved. The length of the CDR3 is 13 residues. The germline V gene has CDR1 LGHNA and CDR2 YNFKEQ. The V gene lost 0 bases and the J gene lost 7 bases, with 9 bases spanning the gap. CDR3 sequence reads: CASSQEMAGEAFF. Written as DNA, the CDR3 is TGTGCCAGCAGCCAAGAAATGGCGGGTGAAGCTTTCTTT.

There are a few counts of this clone. The sample has other DNA sequences that encode this CDR3 too. The rearrangement links TRBV20-1 to TRBJ1-2; no clear D gene. Germline assignment: CDR1 DFQATT and CDR2 SNEGSKA (reference sequence). The CDR3 sequence is 11 residues long. V was pared by 5 bases and J by 5 bases, with 9 bases between. The CDR3 here is CSAPGNYGYTF. The CDR3, as DNA: TGCAGTGCTCCGGGGAATTATGGCTACACCTTC.

The chain uses TRBV7-9 and TRBJ2-2; the match to TRBD2 covers 11 bases. Germline CDR1 and CDR2: SEHNR and FQNEAQ (reference sequence). Trimming removed 6 bases from V and 0 bases from J; junction bases left unmatched: 6. The CDR3 length is 17 residues. CDR3 in DNA: TGTGCCAGCAGAGCGGGACTAGCGGCCGCGAACACCGGGGAGCTGTTTTTT. It translates to CASRAGLAAANTGELFF.

The chain employs TRBV6-1 and TRBJ1-2, with TRBD1 matching over 8 bases. V lost 4 bases and J lost 7; bases outside the gene matches: 8. CDR1 and CDR2 from the germline V gene are MNHNS and SASEGT. The CDR3 is 14 amino acids. The DNA of the CDR3 is TGTGCCAGCAGTGCAGGGGGCGCCGTCCGTGGCTACACCTTC. This codes for CASSAGGAVRGYTF.

In its sample, this clone was seen a few times. V gene TRBV6-4 combines with J gene TRBJ2-3; maybe TRBD2 (5 bases). The CDR3 has 16 residues. The V end lost 2 bases, the J end lost 0 bases, and 12 bases lay between the germline ends. Germline V CDR1 and CDR2: MRHNA, SNTAGT. Here the CDR3 reads CASSDGLLASTDTQYF. The CDR3 DNA follows: TGTGCCAGCAGTGACGGACTCCTAGCTAGCACAGATACGCAGTATTTT.

The rearrangement links TRBV6-5 to TRBJ2-2; D is possibly TRBD1 (6 bases). Germline CDR1 MNHEY, CDR2 SVGAGI. This CDR3 has 14 amino acids. V dropped 9 bases and J dropped 1 base, with 12 bases sitting between them. CDR3 sequence (DNA): TGTGCCAGTGAGCAGGGGCTGAACACCGGGGAGCTGTTTTTT. It is translated as CASEQGLNTGELFF.

This clone was detected only a few times. This chain connects TRBV5-8 to TRBJ1-1, with D maybe TRBD1 (5 bases). The CDR3 has 13 amino acids. V lost 4 bases and J lost 0, with 7 bases in between. Germline CDR1 is SGHTS and CDR2 is YDEGEE. CDR3 DNA: TGTGCCAGCAGCGCGACAGTGAACACTGAAGCTTTCTTT. This sequence encodes CASSATVNTEAFF. Variable domain in full (rest from reference TRBV5-8 and TRBJ1-1): EAGVTQSPTHLIKTRGQQATLRCSPISGHTSVYWYQQALGLGLQFLLWYDEGEERNRGNFPPRFSGRQFPNYSSELNVNALELEDSALYLCASSATVNTEAFFGQGTRLTVV.

The V gene is TRBV28, the J gene TRBJ2-5; a weak D match, TRBD1 (5 bases). CDR3 size: 13 residues. The germline V gene has CDR1 MDHEN and CDR2 SYDVKM. The germline V and J ends were trimmed by 6 bases and 5 bases, with 13 bases remaining between them. The CDR3, as DNA: TGTGCCAGCAGCACGACAAGGGGCGAGACCCAGTACTTC. Its protein product is CASSTTRGETQYF.

The V call is TRBV30, the J call TRBJ1-2; 7 nucleotides match TRBD1. The CDR3 totals 13 residues. The V and J ends lost 4 bases and 2 bases, in that order; junction bases with no gene match: 4. Germline CDR1 reads GTSNPN; CDR2 reads SVGIG (reference sequence). In nucleotides, the CDR3 is TGTGCCTGGACAGGGGGATACAACTATGGCTACACCTTC. Amino acid sequence: CAWTGGYNYGYTF. Full variable domain (remainder filled in from reference TRBV30 and TRBJ1-2): SQTIHQWPATLVQPVGSPLSLECTVEGTSNPNLYWYRQAAGRGLQLLFYSVGIGQISSEVPQNLSASRPQDRQFILSSKKLLLSDSGFYLCAWTGGYNYGYTFGSGTRLTVV.

The V gene is TRBV5-1, the J gene TRBJ2-7; maybe TRBD2 (5 bases). The germline V gene encodes CDR1 SGHRS and CDR2 YFSETQ. The V end was cut by 5 bases, the J end by 3 bases, with 12 bases between. The CDR3 totals 13 residues. CDR3 sequence reads: CASRRGPNYEQYF. CDR3 bases: TGCGCCAGCAGACGCGGGCCCAACTACGAGCAGTACTTC. Together with reference TRBV5-1 and TRBJ2-7, the CDR3 gives the full variable domain: KAGVTQTPRYLIKTRGQQVTLSCSPISGHRSVSWYQQTPGQGLQFLFEYFSETQRNKGNFPGRFSGRQFSNSRSEMNVSTLELGDSALYLCASRRGPNYEQYFGPGTRLTVT.

The rearrangement uses TRBV7-2 and TRBJ2-7; 8 bases are shared with TRBD2. J lost 3 bases, V lost 6 bases, and 7 bases had no gene match. Germline V CDR1 and CDR2: SGHTA, FQGNSA. The CDR3 is made up of 14 amino acids. CDR3 bases: TGTGCCAGCAGTGACTCTGCGGGAGGCTACGAGCAGTACTTC. Its protein is CASSDSAGGYEQYF.

This chain connects TRBV11-1 to TRBJ2-5; weak D call: TRBD1 (5 bases). Trimming shortened V by 5 bases and J by 2 bases, and 18 bases separated the two germline ends. The CDR3 runs to 16 residues. CDR1 is SGHAT and CDR2 is FQDESV in the germline V gene (reference sequence). The CDR3 sequence: CASSRNGAGGQETQYF. In DNA, the CDR3 is TGTGCCAGCAGCCGCAATGGGGCAGGTGGGCAAGAGACCCAGTACTTC.

The rearrangement uses TRBV2 and TRBJ2-1; 9 bases line up with TRBD1. CDR3 size: 15 residues. V lost 6 bases and J lost 1; bases outside the gene matches: 4. Germline-derived CDR1 and CDR2 are SNHLY and FYNNEI. The CDR3 DNA reads TGTGCCAGCAGCCATGGGACAGGGTCCTACAATGAGCAGTTCTTC. This sequence encodes CASSHGTGSYNEQFF. Drawing the rest from reference TRBV2 and TRBJ2-1, the complete variable domain is EPEVTQTPSHQVTQMGQEVILRCVPISNHLYFYWYRQILGQKVEFLVSFYNNEISEKSEIFDDQFSVERPDGSNFTLKIRSTKLEDSAMYFCASSHGTGSYNEQFFGPGTRLTVL.

This chain uses TRBV25-1 with TRBJ2-5; TRBD1 agrees at 8 bases. Germline-derived CDR1 and CDR2 are MGHDK and SYGVNS. The CDR3 runs to 14 residues. The J segment lost 4 bases and the V segment lost 1 base, leaving 2 bases of the junction unmatched. This chain's CDR3 is CASSEWTGLETQYF. CDR3 nucleotides: TGTGCCAGCAGTGAATGGACAGGGTTAGAGACCCAGTACTTC.

This clone was picked up a small number of times. The genes are TRBV7-9 and TRBJ2-3, with 9 bases lining up with TRBD2. From germline, CDR1 is SEHNR and CDR2 FQNEAQ (reference sequence). CDR3 length: 16 residues. With V trimmed by 11 bases and J by 0 bases, 12 bases remained unmatched. The CDR3 loop reads CAETSGPYVSTDTQYF. CDR3 coding DNA: TGTGCCGAAACTAGCGGGCCGTACGTCAGCACAGATACGCAGTATTTT. The full variable domain, in which reference TRBV7-9 and TRBJ2-3 provide the parts outside the CDR3, is DTGVSQNPRHKITKRGQNVTFRCDPISEHNRLYWYRQTLGQGPEFLTYFQNEAQLEKSRLLSDRFSAERPKGSFSTLEIQRTEQGDSAMYLCAETSGPYVSTDTQYFGPGTRLTVL.

The table lists this clone with a count of one. This chain connects TRBV30 to TRBJ1-6; D possibly corresponds to TRBD1 (5 bases). Trimming removed 3 bases at V and 9 bases at J, with 12 bases between. The length of the CDR3 is 13 residues. Looked up from germline, CDR1 is GTSNPN and CDR2 is SVGIG (reference sequence). In nucleotides, the CDR3 is TGTGCCTGGAGGGGGACGGGGGTTTCACCCCTCCACTTT. It specifies CAWRGTGVSPLHF.

The chain carries TRBV19 and TRBJ2-7, with 10 positions matching TRBD2. Germline CDR1 is LNHDA and CDR2 is SQIVND (reference sequence). With V trimmed by 3 bases and J by 4 bases, 6 bases remained unmatched. This CDR3 is 15 amino acids long. CDR3 bases: TGTGCCAGTAGTATCGGGCTAGCGGGGGATTACGAGCAGTACTTC. Protein sequence: CASSIGLAGDYEQYF.

The chain has TRBV5-1 and TRBJ2-7; 9 bases map to TRBD1. The CDR3 totals 15 residues. The J segment lost 2 bases and the V segment lost 5 bases, leaving 8 bases of the junction unmatched. Germline loops: CDR1 SGHRS, CDR2 YFSETQ. For the CDR3, the DNA is TGCGCCAGCAGTTCCGGACAGGGGTTTCCCTACGAGCAGTACTTC. This codes for CASSSGQGFPYEQYF.

The genes are TRBV27 and TRBJ2-3; D is possibly TRBD2 (6 bases). V was pared by 7 bases and J by 4 bases, with 15 bases between. The germline V gene encodes CDR1 MNHEY and CDR2 SMNVEV (reference sequence). The CDR3 length is 14 residues. CDR3 sequence: CASTLGGSADTQYF. CDR3 nucleotides: TGTGCCAGCACCTTGGGAGGTAGCGCAGATACGCAGTATTTT.

The chain joins TRBV28 to TRBJ2-7; a weak D match, TRBD2 (6 bases). The CDR3 length is 18 residues. V was trimmed by 1 base and J by 6 bases, leaving 25 bases between them. CDR1 MDHEN and CDR2 SYDVKM come from the germline V gene. This chain's CDR3 is CASSLSLLAPTGGGEQYF. The DNA of the CDR3 is TGTGCCAGCAGTTTATCTCTGCTAGCGCCGACCGGGGGTGGCGAGCAGTACTTC.